Sequencing of this T cell receptor beta chain was carried out in a study of T cell repertoires in cytomegalovirus infection. As for the study in general: Well-studied HLA-B-restricted epitopes and recently identified HLA-C-restricted epitopes of CMV were both used in the study. In public TCR beta signatures, there were indications of both CMV infection and matching HLA type.

MiXCR, run by TCRdb on the reads, gives a single entry per CDR3 protein. The repertoire holds approximately 910,000 distinct CDR3 sequences, with roughly 30% as singletons. CDR3 length: 18 residues. CDR1 and CDR2 (germline): SEHNR, FQNEAQ (reference sequence). The trim removed 4 bases at V and 4 bases at J, leaving 11 bases unmatched. This clonotype was counted a few times. Its antigen is still unknown. Whole-study findings and limits: Of the TCR beta families, the public ones yielded a cumulative frequency that identified carriers of CMV plus the relevant HLA. HLA-C-restricted CMV-specific TCR beta clonotypes were dominant in the ex vivo response.

This specimen was cultured CD8+ T cells from PBMCs, taken from culture after CMV antigen stimulation. This chain joins TRBV7-9 and TRBJ2-2; TRBD1 matches 11 bases. This clonotype was obtained from a human donor in good health (CMV status not recorded). Some clones in this sample may be carry-over from other donors' samples. The CDR3 nucleotides read TGTGCCAGCAGCTCTCTCAAGGGGACAGGGGGTTCCACCGGGGAGCTGTTTTTT. As protein: CASSSLKGTGGSTGELFF.